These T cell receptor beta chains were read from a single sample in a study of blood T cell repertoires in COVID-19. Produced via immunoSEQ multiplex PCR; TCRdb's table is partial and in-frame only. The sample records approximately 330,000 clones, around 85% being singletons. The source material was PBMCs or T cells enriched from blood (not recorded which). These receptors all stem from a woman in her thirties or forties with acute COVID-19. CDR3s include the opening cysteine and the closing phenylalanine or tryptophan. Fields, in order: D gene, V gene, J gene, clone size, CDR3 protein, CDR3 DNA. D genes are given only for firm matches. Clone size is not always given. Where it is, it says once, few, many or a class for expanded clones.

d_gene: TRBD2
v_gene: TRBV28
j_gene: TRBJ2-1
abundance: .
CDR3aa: CASSPGLAGVRNEQFF
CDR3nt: TGTGCCAGCAGTCCCGGACTAGCGGGAGTTCGTAATGAGCAGTTCTTC

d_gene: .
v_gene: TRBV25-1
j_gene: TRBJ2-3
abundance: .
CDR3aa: CASSASGVTTDTQYF
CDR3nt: TGTGCCAGCAGTGCGAGCGGTGTAACTACAGATACGCAGTATTTT

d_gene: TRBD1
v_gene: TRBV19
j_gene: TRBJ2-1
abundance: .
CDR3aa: CASSPKDRVGPYNEQFF
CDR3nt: TGTGCCAGTAGTCCCAAGGACAGGGTAGGTCCCTACAATGAGCAGTTCTTC

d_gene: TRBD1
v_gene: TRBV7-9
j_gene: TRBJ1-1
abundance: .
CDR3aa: CASSFLGQGGTEAFF
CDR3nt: TGTGCCAGCAGCTTCCTTGGACAGGGAGGGACTGAAGCTTTCTTT

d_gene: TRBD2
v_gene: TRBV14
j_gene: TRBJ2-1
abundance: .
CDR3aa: CASSPYRSGGRSNEQFF
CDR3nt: TGTGCCAGCAGCCCCTACCGATCGGGCGGGAGGTCCAATGAGCAGTTCTTC

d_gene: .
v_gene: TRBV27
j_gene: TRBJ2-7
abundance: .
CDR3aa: CASSFRGVGSYEQYF
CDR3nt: TGTGCCAGCAGTTTCAGGGGGGTCGGCTCCTACGAGCAGTACTTC

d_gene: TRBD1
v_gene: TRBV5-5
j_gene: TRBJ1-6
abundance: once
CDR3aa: CASSSDREGLNSPLHF
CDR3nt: TGTGCCAGCAGCTCCGACAGGGAAGGGCTTAATTCACCCCTCCACTTT

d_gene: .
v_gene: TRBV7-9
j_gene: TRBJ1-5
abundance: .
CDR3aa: CASSLMGGNQPQHF
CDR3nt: TGTGCCAGCAGCTTGATGGGAGGGAATCAGCCCCAGCATTTT

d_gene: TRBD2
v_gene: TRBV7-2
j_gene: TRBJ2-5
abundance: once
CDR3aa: CASSPRLAGRETQYF
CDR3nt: TGTGCCAGCAGCCCCAGACTAGCGGGGCGGGAGACCCAGTACTTC

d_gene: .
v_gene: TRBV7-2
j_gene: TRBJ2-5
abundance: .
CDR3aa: CASLLGLQPQETQYF
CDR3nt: TGTGCCAGCCTACTGGGGCTACAGCCCCAAGAGACCCAGTACTTC

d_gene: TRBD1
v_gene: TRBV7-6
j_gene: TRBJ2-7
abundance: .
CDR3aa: CASSLERRTGDLYEQYF
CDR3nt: TGTGCCAGCAGCTTAGAACGAAGAACAGGGGATTTGTACGAGCAGTACTTC

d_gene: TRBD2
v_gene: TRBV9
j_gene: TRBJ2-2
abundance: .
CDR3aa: CASSPRAGGAGELFF
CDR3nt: TGTGCCAGCAGCCCCCGTGCTGGGGGGGCCGGGGAGCTGTTTTTT

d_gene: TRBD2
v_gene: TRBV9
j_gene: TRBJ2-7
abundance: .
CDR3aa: CASSRLAGDLEQYF
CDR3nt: TGTGCCAGCAGCCGACTAGCGGGAGACCTCGAGCAGTACTTC